The 15 T cell receptor beta chains presented below share a single source sample, sequenced in a study of blood T cell repertoires in COVID-19. Clones were read by immunoSEQ multiplex PCR, and TCRdb kept only the in-frame ones, dropping some. The table has about 58,000 clones, about 78% seen once. Sequenced sample: peripheral blood. These TCRs come from a human donor in a cohort sampled during active COVID-19.

The chain is built from TRBV19 and TRBJ2-6; 7 positions agree with TRBD2. The CDR3 runs to 20 residues. With 8 bases clipped from V and 0 bases from J, the junction kept 19 bases outside the gene matches. Per germline, CDR1 LNHDA and CDR2 SQIVND (reference sequence). The CDR3 bases are TGTGCCAGTCTCGGGTTGGTGGGTACTAGCGAGAGCTCTGGGGCCAACGTCCTGACTTTC. Translation: CASLGLVGTSESSGANVLTF.

This chain links TRBV7-6 with TRBJ2-7; a possible D gene is TRBD1 (6 bases). The length of the CDR3 is 14 residues. With 5 bases removed from V and 0 bases from J, the gap between germline ends came to 11 bases. The germline V gene has CDR1 SGHVS and CDR2 FNYEAQ. The CDR3 coding sequence is TGTGCCAGCAGCATACAGGGACCCTCCTACGAGCAGTACTTC. Residues: CASSIQGPSYEQYF.

The chain has TRBV4-3 and TRBJ2-6, with D possibly TRBD2 on 5 matching bases. Trimming shortened V by 0 bases and J by 0 bases, and 12 bases separated the two germline ends. This CDR3 comprises 18 residues. Germline CDR1 and CDR2: LGHNA and YSLEER. CDR3 nucleotides: TGCGCCAGCAGCCAAGAACAGCGGTTGAGCTCTGGGGCCAACGTCCTGACTTTC. This codes for CASSQEQRLSSGANVLTF.

The V call is TRBV9, the J call TRBJ2-7; 8 bases are a match to TRBD1. V lost 2 bases and J lost 1; bases outside the gene matches: 2. CDR1 is SGDLS and CDR2 is YYNGEE in the germline V gene. This CDR3 spans 14 amino acids. Here the CDR3 reads CASSVTGVSYEQYF. In nucleotides, the CDR3 is TGTGCCAGCAGCGTGACAGGGGTGTCCTACGAGCAGTACTTC.

The chain employs TRBV6-5 and TRBJ2-6; TRBD1 aligns across 7 bases. Germline trimming cut 2 bases from V and 2 bases from J; bases unmatched to any gene: 3. Per the germline V gene, CDR1 is MNHEY and CDR2 is SVGAGI. The CDR3 loop spans 16 amino acids. CDR3 amino acids: CASSYTQGAGANVLTF. The CDR3 DNA follows: TGTGCCAGCAGTTACACGCAGGGGGCTGGGGCCAACGTCCTGACTTTC.

This chain uses TRBV5-6 with TRBJ1-5; TRBD1 agrees at 9 bases. The CDR3 length is 15 residues. Trimming removed 4 bases from V and 4 bases from J; junction bases left unmatched: 6. CDR1 and CDR2 (germline): SGHDT, YYEEEE. The DNA for the CDR3 is TGTGCCAGCAGCGCGGGGACAGGGCGGAATCAGCCCCAGCATTTT. Its protein is CASSAGTGRNQPQHF.

The chain joins TRBV7-6 to TRBJ2-7; tentatively, D is TRBD2 (6 bases). Germline values: CDR1 SGHVS, CDR2 FNYEAQ. The V and J ends lost 1 base and 4 bases respectively, with 14 bases between them. The CDR3 is 15 residues long. CDR3 DNA: TGTGCCAGCAGCTTAGGGGACTCTCCATGGTACGAGCAGTACTTC. It encodes CASSLGDSPWYEQYF. Supplemented by reference TRBV7-6 and TRBJ2-7, the full variable domain reads GAGVSQSPRYKVTKRGQDVALRCDPISGHVSLYWYRQALGQGPEFLTYFNYEAQQDKSGLPNDRFSAERPEGSISTLTIQRTEQRDSAMYRCASSLGDSPWYEQYFGPGTRLTVT.

The chain combines TRBV7-9 with TRBJ2-2; 10 bases agree with TRBD2. Germline CDR1 and CDR2: SEHNR and FQNEAQ (reference sequence). This CDR3 spans 16 amino acids. Losses at the gene ends were 8 bases for V and 8 bases for J; bases not matched to a gene: 14. The CDR3 is CASSTLAGARGGELFF. The DNA of the CDR3 is TGTGCCAGCTCCACGCTAGCGGGGGCCCGAGGGGGGGAGCTGTTTTTT.

The rearrangement joins TRBV19 to TRBJ2-6, with TRBD1 matching 8 bases. The germline V gene encodes CDR1 LNHDA and CDR2 SQIVND (reference sequence). The V and J ends lost 5 bases and 4 bases, in that order; junction bases with no gene match: 7. This CDR3 has 16 residues. The CDR3 reads CASSPRTGSGANVLTF. The CDR3 bases are TGTGCCAGTAGTCCGCGGACAGGGTCCGGGGCCAACGTCCTGACTTTC.

The chain joins TRBV10-1 to TRBJ2-2; 13 nucleotides line up with TRBD2. Trimming took 1 base from V and 3 from J; bases not matched to a gene: 2. Per germline, CDR1 WNHNN and CDR2 SYGVQD (reference sequence). The CDR3 length is 17 residues. CDR3 DNA: TGCGCCAGCAGTGAGTTTGGACTAGCGGGGGACACCGGGGAGCTGTTTTTT. It codes for CASSEFGLAGDTGELFF.

Only a few counts were recorded for this clone. This chain uses TRBV5-8 with TRBJ1-1, with TRBD1 identical over 10 bases. V trimming: 4 bases; J trimming: 0 bases; junction bases outside the gene matches: 9. The CDR3 spans 17 residues. Germline V gene data show CDR1 as SGHTS and CDR2 as YDEGEE. Here the CDR3 DNA reads TGTGCCAGCAGCAGGCGGGACAGGGGAGGGTTGAACACTGAAGCTTTCTTT. Protein product: CASSRRDRGGLNTEAFF.

V and J are TRBV5-6 and TRBJ1-4; D call uncertain. V lost 3 bases to trimming and J lost 8 bases, with 5 bases between them. Germline assignment: CDR1 SGHDT and CDR2 YYEEEE. This CDR3 comprises 11 residues. This CDR3 is CASSSGEKLFF. Written as DNA, the CDR3 is TGTGCCAGCAGCTCCGGGGAAAAACTGTTTTTT.

V is TRBV9 and J is TRBJ2-2, with 9 bases that match TRBD2. The CDR3 runs 15 residues. In germline, CDR1 is SGDLS, CDR2 YYNGEE. V was pared by 0 bases and J by 6 bases, with 3 bases of the junction left unmatched. The DNA for the CDR3 is TGTGCCAGCAGCGTAGGAGCTAGCGGGGCCGGGGAGCTGTTTTTT. This encodes CASSVGASGAGELFF.

The V and J genes are TRBV7-8 and TRBJ1-2, with TRBD1 matching 7 bases. J gave up 8 bases and V 3 bases, and 3 bases lay outside the gene matches. Germline CDR1 is SGHVS and CDR2 is FQNEAQ. This CDR3 contains 12 residues. The CDR3 here is CASSFDREGYTF. In nucleotides, the CDR3 is TGTGCCAGCAGCTTCGACAGGGAAGGCTACACCTTC.

The chain combines TRBV7-9 with TRBJ2-7; possible D gene TRBD1, 7 bases. Germline CDR1 is SEHNR and CDR2 is FQNEAQ (reference sequence). With 1 base removed from V and 6 bases from J, the gap between germline ends came to 10 bases. The CDR3 extends over 13 amino acids. The CDR3: CASSLGQGGEQYF. CDR3 nucleotide sequence: TGTGCCAGCAGCTTAGGGCAGGGGGGCGAGCAGTACTTC.